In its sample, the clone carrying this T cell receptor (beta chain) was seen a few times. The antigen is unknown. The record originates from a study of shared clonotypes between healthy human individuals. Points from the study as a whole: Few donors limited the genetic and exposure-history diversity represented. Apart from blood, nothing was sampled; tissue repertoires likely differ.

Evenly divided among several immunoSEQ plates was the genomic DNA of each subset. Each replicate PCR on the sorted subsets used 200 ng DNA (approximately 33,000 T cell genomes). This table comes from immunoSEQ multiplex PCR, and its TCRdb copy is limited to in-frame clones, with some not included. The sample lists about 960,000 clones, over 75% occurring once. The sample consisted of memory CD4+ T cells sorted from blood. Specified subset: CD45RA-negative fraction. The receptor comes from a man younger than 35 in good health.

The CDR3 sequence is CASRDGGQKNEKLFF. The CDR3 region has the DNA TGTGCCAGTAGGGACGGCGGGCAGAAGAATGAAAAACTGTTTTTT. The chain combines TRBV19 with TRBJ1-4, with D uncertain. V was pared by 6 bases and J by 5 bases, with 16 bases between. The CDR3 spans 15 residues. From germline, CDR1 is LNHDA and CDR2 SQIVND (reference sequence).